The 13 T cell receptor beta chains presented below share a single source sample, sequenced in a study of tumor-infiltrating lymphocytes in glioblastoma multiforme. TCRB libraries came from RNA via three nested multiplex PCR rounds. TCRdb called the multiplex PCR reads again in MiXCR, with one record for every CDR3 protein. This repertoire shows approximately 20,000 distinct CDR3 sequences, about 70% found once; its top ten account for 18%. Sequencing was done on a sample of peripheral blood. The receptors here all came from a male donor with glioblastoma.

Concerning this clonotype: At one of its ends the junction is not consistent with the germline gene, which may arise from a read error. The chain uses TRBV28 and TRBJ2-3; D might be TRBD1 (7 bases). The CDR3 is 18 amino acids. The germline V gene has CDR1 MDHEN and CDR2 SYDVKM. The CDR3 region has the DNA TGTGCCAGCAGTCTCGACAATCCTCGGGGGTTAGGGACAGATATGCAGTATTTT. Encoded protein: CASSLDNPRGLGTDMQYF. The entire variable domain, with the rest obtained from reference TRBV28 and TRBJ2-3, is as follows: DVKVTQSSRYLVKRTGEKVFLECVQDMDHENMFWYRQDPGLGLRLIYFSYDVKMKEKGDIPEGYSVSREKKERFSLILESASTNQTSMYLCASSLDNPRGLGTDMQYFGPGTRLTVL.

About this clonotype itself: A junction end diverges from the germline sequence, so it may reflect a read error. CDR3 in amino acids: CASSGGAYDTGELFF. CDR3 coding DNA: TGTGCCAGCAGCGGGGGGGCTTACGACACCGGAGAGCTGTTTTTT. The chain links TRBV11-3 to TRBJ2-2, with D possibly matching TRBD2 (7 bases). Germline V gene sequence: CDR1 SGHNT, CDR2 YENEEA. The CDR3 covers 15 residues.

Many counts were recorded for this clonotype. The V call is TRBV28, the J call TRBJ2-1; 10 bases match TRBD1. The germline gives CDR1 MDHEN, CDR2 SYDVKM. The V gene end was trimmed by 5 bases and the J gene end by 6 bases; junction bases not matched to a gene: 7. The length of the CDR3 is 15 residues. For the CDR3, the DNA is TGTGCCAGCAGTAGCGCCGGGACAGGGGTCAATGAGCAGTTCTTC. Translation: CASSSAGTGVNEQFF.

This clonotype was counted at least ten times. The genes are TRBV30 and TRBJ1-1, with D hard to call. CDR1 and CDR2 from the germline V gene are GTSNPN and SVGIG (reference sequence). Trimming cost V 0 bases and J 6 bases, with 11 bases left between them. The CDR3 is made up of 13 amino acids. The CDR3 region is CAWSVFQQAEAFF. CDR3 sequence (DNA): TGTGCCTGGAGTGTATTCCAGCAGGCTGAAGCTTTCTTT.

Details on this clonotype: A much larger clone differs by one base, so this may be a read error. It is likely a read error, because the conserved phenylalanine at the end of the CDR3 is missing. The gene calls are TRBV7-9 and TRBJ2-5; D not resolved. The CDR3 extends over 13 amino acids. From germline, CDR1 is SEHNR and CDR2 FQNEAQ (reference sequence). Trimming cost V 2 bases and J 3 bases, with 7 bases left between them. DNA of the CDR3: TGTGCCAGCAGCTTAACGGTTGAAGAGACCCAGTACTTA. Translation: CASSLTVEETQYL.

CDR3 coding DNA: TGTGCCAGCAGCCAACAGTCTAGCGTGAGCTTGGAGACCCAGTACTTC. As protein: CASSQQSSVSLETQYF. The chain links TRBV4-2 to TRBJ2-5; weak D call: TRBD2 (6 bases). V was pared by 2 bases and J by 5 bases, with 18 bases between. Germline CDR1 LGHNA, CDR2 YNFKEQ. The CDR3 covers 16 residues.

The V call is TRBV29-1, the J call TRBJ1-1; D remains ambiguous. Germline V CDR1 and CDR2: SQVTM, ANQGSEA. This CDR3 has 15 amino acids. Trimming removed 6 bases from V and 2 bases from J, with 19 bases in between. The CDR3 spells CSVSARTSGNTEAFF. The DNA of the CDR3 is TGCAGCGTATCCGCCAGGACCTCGGGTAACACTGAAGCTTTCTTT.

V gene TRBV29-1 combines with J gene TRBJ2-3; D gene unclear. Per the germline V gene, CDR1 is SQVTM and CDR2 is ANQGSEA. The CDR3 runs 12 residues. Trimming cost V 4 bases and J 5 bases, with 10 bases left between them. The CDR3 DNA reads TGCAGCGTTGCAGCCCACAGAGATACGCAGTATTTT. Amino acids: CSVAAHRDTQYF.

The CDR3 nucleotides read TGCGCCAGCAGCGTTGGACAGGCGGCACCTGGAAACACCATATATTTT. It is translated as CASSVGQAAPGNTIYF. The chain couples TRBV5-1 to TRBJ1-3; 7 bases line up with TRBD1. Losses at the gene ends were 4 bases for V and 2 bases for J; bases not matched to a gene: 9. In germline, CDR1 is SGHRS, CDR2 YFSETQ. There are 16 residues in the CDR3.

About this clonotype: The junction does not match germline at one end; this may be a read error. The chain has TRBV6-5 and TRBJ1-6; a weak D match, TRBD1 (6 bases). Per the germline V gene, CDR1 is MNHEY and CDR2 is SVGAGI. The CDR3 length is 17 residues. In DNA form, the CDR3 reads TGTGCCAGCAGTCAAGGCCCGGGACATGGGAGGAATTCACCCCTCTACTTT. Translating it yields CASSQGPGHGRNSPLYF.

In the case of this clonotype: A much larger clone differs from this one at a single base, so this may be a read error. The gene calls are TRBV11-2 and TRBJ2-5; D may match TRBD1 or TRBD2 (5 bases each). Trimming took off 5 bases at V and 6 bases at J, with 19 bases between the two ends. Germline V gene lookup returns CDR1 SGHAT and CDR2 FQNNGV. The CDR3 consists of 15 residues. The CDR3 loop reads CASSLGDQVGKTQYF. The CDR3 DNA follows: TGTGCCAGCAGCCTCGGGGACCAGGTTGGGAAGACCCAGTACTTC.

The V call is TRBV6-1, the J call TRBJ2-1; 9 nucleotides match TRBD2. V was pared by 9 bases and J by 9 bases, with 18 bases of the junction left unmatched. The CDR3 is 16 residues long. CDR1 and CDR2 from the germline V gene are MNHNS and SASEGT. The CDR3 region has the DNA TGTGCCAGTCCTCCATCTATAGCGGGAGAAGCGAGTGAGCAGTTCTTC. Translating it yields CASPPSIAGEASEQFF.

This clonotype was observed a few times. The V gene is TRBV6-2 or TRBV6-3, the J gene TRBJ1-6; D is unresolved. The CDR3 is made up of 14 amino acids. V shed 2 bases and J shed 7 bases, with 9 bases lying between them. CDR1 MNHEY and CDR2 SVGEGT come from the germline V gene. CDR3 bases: TGTGCCAGCAGTTACAGAGGGAGGAATTCACCCCTCCACTTT. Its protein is CASSYRGRNSPLHF.